The 17 T cell receptor beta chains presented below share a single source sample, sequenced in a study of beta chain features in type 1 diabetes. Of the isolated RNA, all was reverse transcribed, and so the sequenced material was expressed TCRB transcripts. Method: immunoSEQ multiplex PCR; TCRdb's copy keeps in-frame clones and lacks some. The table includes 330,000 or so clones, about 15% detected once. Material for sequencing was central memory CD4+ T cells from blood. Receptor source: a man aged 25 to 40 in good health.

This clone was observed a handful of times. The rearrangement uses TRBV4-1 and TRBJ2-1, with 7 bases identical to TRBD2. Germline loops: CDR1 MGHRA, CDR2 YSYEKL. The CDR3 runs to 15 residues. J lost 5 bases, V lost 6 bases, and 10 bases had no gene match. The CDR3 coding sequence is TGCGCCAGCAGGGGAACCGGGACTACGGACAATGAGCAGTTCTTC. Residues: CASRGTGTTDNEQFF.

Only a few counts were recorded for this clone. The chain links TRBV2 to TRBJ2-6, with a tentative D call TRBD1 (6 bases). The germline gives CDR1 SNHLY, CDR2 FYNNEI. The ends were cut back, 6 bases at V and 0 bases at J, with 9 bases in the middle. The CDR3 runs 15 residues. CDR3 residues: CASRTGISGANVLTF. In nucleotides, the CDR3 is TGTGCCAGCAGGACAGGCATCTCTGGGGCCAACGTCCTGACTTTC.

This clone was observed a handful of times. The V and J genes are TRBV7-8 and TRBJ2-6, with D unresolved. The germline CDR1 and CDR2 sequences are SGHVS and FQNEAQ. The V end was cut by 4 bases, the J end by 1 base, with 8 bases between. The CDR3 consists of 15 residues. CDR3 DNA: TGTGCCAGCAGCTCGCTAAAGTCTGGGGCCAACGTCCTGACTTTC. This translates into CASSSLKSGANVLTF.

This clone was seen a few times. V and J are TRBV6-5 and TRBJ1-1; no definite D call. V was pared by 3 bases and J by 4 bases, with 15 bases between. There are 15 residues in the CDR3. Germline CDR1 reads MNHEY; CDR2 reads SVGAGI. CDR3: CASSYPLARPTEAFF. The CDR3 coding sequence is TGTGCCAGCAGTTATCCATTGGCCAGGCCCACTGAAGCTTTCTTT.

The chain couples TRBV18 to TRBJ1-5, with D possibly being TRBD1 (5 bases). The CDR3 has 16 residues. Trimming stripped 3 bases from V and 4 bases from J, with 16 bases between. CDR1 and CDR2 from the germline V gene are KGHSH and LQKENI. The chain's CDR3 is CASSPLPGGNNQPQHF. CDR3 DNA sequence: TGTGCCAGCTCACCTCTACCCGGGGGGAATAATCAGCCCCAGCATTTT.

The CDR3 coding sequence is TGTGCCAGCAGCTTAGCGGGAGCCCAAGGGTCTCGGGAGCAGTACTTC. It is translated as CASSLAGAQGSREQYF. The chain uses TRBV7-9 and TRBJ2-7; D might be TRBD2 (5 bases). V was trimmed by 0 bases and J by 7 bases, leaving 19 bases between them. Germline values: CDR1 SEHNR, CDR2 FQNEAQ (reference sequence). CDR3 length: 16 amino acids.

This clone showed up just a few times. CDR3 residues: CASSSGLSSYEQYF. The CDR3 region has the DNA TGCGCCAGCAGTTCGGGACTCTCATCCTACGAGCAGTACTTC. The gene calls are TRBV10-1 and TRBJ2-7; D may be TRBD2 (6 bases). With 5 bases removed from V and 1 base from J, the gap between germline ends came to 12 bases. CDR1 is WNHNN, CDR2 SYGVQD, per germline (reference sequence). The CDR3 is made up of 14 amino acids.

The V and J genes are TRBV9 and TRBJ1-1; D remains unclear. In germline, CDR1 is SGDLS, CDR2 YYNGEE. The CDR3 contains 11 residues. Trimming stripped 4 bases from V and 4 bases from J, with 5 bases between. The CDR3 here is CASSPTTEAFF. CDR3 in DNA: TGTGCCAGCAGCCCGACCACTGAAGCTTTCTTT.

In DNA, the CDR3 is TGTGCCAGCAGTGAATTAGCGGAGAGCTCCTACGAGCAGTACGTC. It specifies CASSELAESSYEQYV. The chain is built from TRBV25-1 and TRBJ2-7; maybe TRBD2 (6 bases). V lost 1 base, J lost 0 bases, and 10 bases lay in between. This CDR3 has 15 amino acids. Germline V gene data show CDR1 as MGHDK and CDR2 as SYGVNS.

The sample holds a few counts of this clone. V gene TRBV5-4 combines with J gene TRBJ1-2; D is unclear. CDR3 length: 14 amino acids. Germline-derived CDR1 and CDR2 are SGHNT and YYREEE (reference sequence). Trimming pared 4 bases from V and 3 bases from J, leaving 13 bases between. The DNA for the CDR3 is TGTGCCAGCAGCCCCAGCGAAAGGTACTATGGCTACACCTTC. It codes for CASSPSERYYGYTF.

This clone has only a few counts. The chain joins TRBV6-5 to TRBJ2-3; D is perhaps TRBD2 (5 bases). Germline V lookup: CDR1 MNHEY, CDR2 SVGAGI. The CDR3 sequence is 15 residues long. With 2 bases removed from V and 3 bases from J, the gap between germline ends came to 12 bases. CDR3 nucleotides: TGTGCCAGCAGTTACATCGCGGGTACGACAGATACGCAGTATTTT. Translated, it gives CASSYIAGTTDTQYF.

A word on this clone: Different DNA sequences within this sample yield the same CDR3. J is TRBJ2-1 and V is TRBV19; TRBD2 matches at 8 bases. The germline gives CDR1 LNHDA, CDR2 SQIVND (reference sequence). The CDR3 covers 15 residues. J was trimmed by 0 bases and V by 6 bases; bases with no gene match: 4. The CDR3 coding sequence is TGTGCCAGTAGCCGGGCGGGGGGCTCCTACAATGAGCAGTTCTTC. Its protein is CASSRAGGSYNEQFF.

The V and J genes are TRBV18 and TRBJ2-1, with D tentatively TRBD1 or TRBD2 (5 bases each). The V end was cut by 4 bases, the J end by 8 bases, with 9 bases between. The CDR3 consists of 12 residues. The V gene's germline CDR1 is KGHSH and CDR2 LQKENI. CDR3 in DNA: TGTGCCAGCTCACGGGGGAAGGATGAGCAGTTCTTC. Protein product: CASSRGKDEQFF.

This clone came up a few times. The chain is built from TRBV10-3 and TRBJ1-6; D is uncertain. V was trimmed by 10 bases and J by 10 bases, leaving 17 bases between them. The germline V gene has CDR1 ENHRY and CDR2 SYGVKD. This CDR3 is 13 amino acids long. The CDR3 here is CASSSEGSSPLHF. The DNA for the CDR3 is TGTGCCAGCTCCTCCGAGGGCAGCTCACCCCTCCACTTT.

The V and J genes are TRBV2 and TRBJ1-2, with a weak D call TRBD1 (5 bases). The V end was cut by 3 bases, the J end by 3 bases, with 8 bases between. The CDR3 totals 13 residues. Germline V lookup: CDR1 SNHLY, CDR2 FYNNEI. CDR3 in amino acids: CASSEQGYYGYTF. In DNA, the CDR3 is TGTGCCAGCAGTGAGCAGGGTTACTATGGCTACACCTTC.

A few counts support this clone. The chain carries TRBV5-4 and TRBJ2-1; D ambiguous. Germline values: CDR1 SGHNT, CDR2 YYREEE (reference sequence). The ends were cut back, 2 bases at V and 2 bases at J, with 11 bases in the middle. The CDR3 totals 15 residues. CDR3 residues: CASSLADAPYNEQFF. The CDR3 DNA follows: TGTGCCAGCAGCTTAGCCGACGCCCCCTACAATGAGCAGTTCTTC.

The CDR3 sequence: CASSESELAGLYEQYV. The CDR3 DNA follows: TGCGCCAGCAGTGAGTCGGAACTAGCGGGTCTCTACGAGCAGTACGTC. The V call is TRBV10-2, the J call TRBJ2-7, with 9 bases matching TRBD2. Germline CDR1 WSHSY, CDR2 SAAADI. V shed 0 bases and J 3 bases; nucleotides not matched to a gene: 6. This CDR3 comprises 16 residues.